Here is one T cell receptor beta chain with its context. What it binds is not known. The sample is drawn from a study of post-analysis software for immune sequencing data. Overall study: The disease courses spanned relapsing-remitting, secondary progressive and progressive-relapsing forms of multiple sclerosis.

Study-wide points: A handful of TRBV segments appeared more often in patients than in controls, and TRBV5-6, TRBV5-1 and TRBV20-1 were among these. Multiple sclerosis patients showed significantly lower normalized Chao1 diversity than controls did. The authors found that F measure strongly co-clustered same-batch samples.

The authors incorporated unique molecular identifiers into the TCR beta cDNA libraries. Once roughly 0.9 to 11 million T cells were used, approximately 520,000 cDNA molecules resulted. TCRdb called the PCR reads again in MiXCR, with one record for every CDR3 protein. The sample carries more than 450,000 distinct CDR3 sequences, around 44% recorded once. The CDR3 spans 16 residues. V was pared by 6 bases and J by 0 bases, with 9 bases of the junction left unmatched. The source material was blood. The rearrangement uses TRBV12-3 or TRBV12-4 and TRBJ2-3; 7 bases align to TRBD1. The source is a girl aged 10 to 17 with multiple sclerosis. CDR3 protein: CASSNTGTASTDTQYF. For the CDR3, the DNA is TGTGCCAGCAGCAACACAGGGACAGCTAGCACAGATACGCAGTATTTT.